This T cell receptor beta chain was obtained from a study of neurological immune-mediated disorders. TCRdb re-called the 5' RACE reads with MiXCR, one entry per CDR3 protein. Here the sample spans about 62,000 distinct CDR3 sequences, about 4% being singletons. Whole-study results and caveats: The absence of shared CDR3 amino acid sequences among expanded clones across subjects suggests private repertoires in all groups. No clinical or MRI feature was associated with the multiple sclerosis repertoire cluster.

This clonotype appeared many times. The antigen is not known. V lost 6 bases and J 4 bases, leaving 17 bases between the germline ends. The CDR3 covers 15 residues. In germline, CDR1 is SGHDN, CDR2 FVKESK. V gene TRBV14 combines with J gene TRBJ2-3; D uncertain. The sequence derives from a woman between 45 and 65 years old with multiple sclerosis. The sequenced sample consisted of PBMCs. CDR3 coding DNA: TGTGCCAGCAGTTCCCTACGTGGGATCCCAGATACGCAGTATTTT. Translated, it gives CASSSLRGIPDTQYF.